Presented here are 17 T cell receptor beta chains from one specimen sequenced in a study of Ad26.COV2.S vaccination and SARS-CoV-2 variants. Assay: immunoSEQ multiplex PCR; the TCRdb copy retains only in-frame clones and omits some. In the table there are about 400,000 clones, approximately 90% of which are singletons. Treatment noted: roughly 18 received Ad26.COV2.S at low or high dose, single or two shots; several received placebo; per-sample allocation not given. Sample collection was performed on day 63 after the first vaccine or placebo injection. The material was peripheral blood, obtained in a trial of Ad26.COV2.S vaccine versus placebo. These receptors all come from a person aged 18-60 years who received the Ad26.COV2.S COVID-19 vaccine or a placebo.

Notes on this clone: This may arise from a read error, as a much more abundant clone is one base away. The chain recombines TRBV11-2 with TRBJ2-3; no firm D call. The length of the CDR3 is 11 residues. Trimming shortened V by 5 bases and J by 3 bases, and 3 bases separated the two germline ends. Germline CDR1 reads SGHAT; CDR2 reads FQNNGV. The CDR3 coding sequence is TGTGCCAGCAGCACGACAGATACGCAGTATTTT. Amino acid sequence: CASSTTDTQYF. The full variable domain, rest sourced from reference TRBV11-2 and TRBJ2-3, is EAGVAQSPRYKIIEKRQSVAFWCNPISGHATLYWYQQILGQGPKLLIQFQNNGVVDDSQLPKDRFSAERLKGVDSTLKIQPAKLEDSAVYLCASSTTDTQYFGPGTRLTVL.

The genes are TRBV3-1 (or the pseudogene TRBV3-2) and TRBJ2-7; 12 nucleotides match TRBD2. The germline V gene encodes CDR1 LGHDT and CDR2 YNNKEL (reference sequence). V shed 3 bases, J shed 3 bases, and the junction held 6 bases outside the gene matches. The CDR3 is made up of 16 amino acids. The CDR3 reads CASSQRGLAGFYEQYF. CDR3 nucleotides: TGTGCCAGCAGCCAGAGAGGACTAGCGGGGTTCTACGAGCAGTACTTC.

The chain joins TRBV7-9 to TRBJ1-2, with TRBD1 as a possible D gene (5 bases). Germline CDR1 reads SEHNR; CDR2 reads FQNEAQ (reference sequence). Trimming stripped 0 bases from V and 5 bases from J, with 16 bases between. The CDR3 length is 16 residues. For the CDR3, the DNA is TGTGCCAGCAGCTTAGCTAGGCCCCAAGCAGGGTATGGCTACACCTTC. Protein sequence: CASSLARPQAGYGYTF. The full variable domain, completed using reference TRBV7-9 and TRBJ1-2, is DTGVSQNPRHKITKRGQNVTFRCDPISEHNRLYWYRQTLGQGPEFLTYFQNEAQLEKSRLLSDRFSAERPKGSFSTLEIQRTEQGDSAMYLCASSLARPQAGYGYTFGSGTRLTVV.

The chain recombines TRBV19 with TRBJ1-1; D gene ambiguous. In germline, CDR1 is LNHDA, CDR2 SQIVND (reference sequence). V was trimmed by 9 bases and J by 3 bases, leaving 14 bases between them. There are 13 residues in the CDR3. CDR3 in amino acids: CASGLAGDTEAFF. In DNA, the CDR3 is TGTGCCAGCGGCCTAGCCGGGGACACTGAAGCTTTCTTT.

CDR3 nucleotide sequence: TGTGCCAGCAGTCCGACTATTGGCTATGGCTACACCTTC. Translated: CASSPTIGYGYTF. V usage is TRBV6-5 and J usage is TRBJ1-2; D uncertain. Per the germline V gene, CDR1 is MNHEY and CDR2 is SVGAGI. The CDR3 extends over 13 amino acids. With 5 bases removed from V and 4 bases from J, the gap between germline ends came to 11 bases.

Many counts were recorded for this clone. V usage is TRBV7-2 and J usage is TRBJ1-2, with D possibly being TRBD1 (6 bases). Trimming took off 5 bases at V and 1 base at J, with 17 bases between the two ends. The germline gives CDR1 SGHTA, CDR2 FQGNSA. There are 16 residues in the CDR3. The CDR3: CASSPYRDNYNYGYTF. The CDR3 DNA sequence: TGTGCCAGCAGCCCCTACCGGGACAACTATAACTATGGCTACACCTTC.

This chain connects TRBV3-1 (or the pseudogene TRBV3-2) to TRBJ1-2, with D possibly matching TRBD1 (5 bases). The CDR3 has 15 residues. Germline values: CDR1 LGHDT, CDR2 YNNKEL (reference sequence). Trimming shortened V by 4 bases and J by 4 bases, and 16 bases separated the two germline ends. The CDR3 sequence: CASSPGRQGVYGYTF. The CDR3 DNA reads as TGTGCCAGCAGCCCAGGGCGTCAGGGAGTCTATGGCTACACCTTC.

The chain has TRBV3-1 (or the pseudogene TRBV3-2) and TRBJ2-7; TRBD2 might be the D (5 bases). The CDR3 extends over 16 amino acids. Germline V gives CDR1 LGHDT, CDR2 YNNKEL (reference sequence). V was trimmed by 0 bases and J by 0 bases, leaving 12 bases between them. The CDR3 region is CASSQERVPSSYEQYF. Here the CDR3 DNA reads TGTGCCAGCAGCCAAGAGCGGGTACCGAGCTCCTACGAGCAGTACTTC.

This clone was detected once. This rearrangement joins TRBV7-9 to TRBJ2-7; D might be TRBD2 (6 bases). The CDR3 runs 14 residues. The germline V gene has CDR1 SEHNR and CDR2 FQNEAQ (reference sequence). V lost 2 bases to trimming and J lost 4 bases, with 12 bases between them. CDR3 region: CASSLNAGTYEQYF. CDR3 nucleotides: TGTGCCAGCAGCTTAAACGCAGGGACTTACGAGCAGTACTTC.

V usage is TRBV6-5 and J usage is TRBJ1-5; a weak D match, TRBD1 (5 bases). Trimming took off 6 bases at V and 3 bases at J, with 9 bases between the two ends. From germline, CDR1 is MNHEY and CDR2 SVGAGI. This CDR3 region has 13 residues. The DNA for the CDR3 is TGTGCCAGCAGCGACAGTTACAATCAGCCCCAGCATTTT. Amino acids: CASSDSYNQPQHF.

The chain employs TRBV30 and TRBJ2-7, with D possibly matching TRBD1 (6 bases). CDR1 GTSNPN and CDR2 SVGIG come from the germline V gene (reference sequence). V dropped 3 bases and J dropped 4 bases, with 10 bases sitting between them. The CDR3 spans 12 residues. The CDR3 DNA follows: TGTGCCTGGAGCACCCAGGGGTACGAGCAGTACTTC. As protein: CAWSTQGYEQYF.

The rearrangement joins TRBV29-1 to TRBJ2-5; 13 bases map to TRBD2. In germline, CDR1 is SQVTM, CDR2 ANQGSEA. The CDR3 is made up of 15 amino acids. Trimming removed 7 bases from V and 2 bases from J; junction bases left unmatched: 7. The CDR3 spells CSAGLAGAPQETQYF. CDR3 DNA: TGCAGCGCCGGACTAGCGGGGGCACCTCAAGAGACCCAGTACTTC.

The chain is built from TRBV13 and TRBJ1-4, with a weak D call TRBD1 (6 bases). There are 16 residues in the CDR3. CDR1 is PRHDT and CDR2 is FYEKMQ in the germline V gene (reference sequence). Trimming removed 5 bases from V and 8 bases from J, with 21 bases in between. The CDR3 region is CASSLRGTGMVEKLFF. The CDR3 coding sequence is TGTGCCAGCAGCCTAAGGGGGACGGGGATGGTAGAAAAACTGTTTTTT.

This chain links TRBV21-1 with TRBJ2-3; the table's D gene call, TRBD1, was not cross checked with the DNA. TRBV21-1 is a pseudogene locus. The CDR3 extends over 15 amino acids. The CDR3 region is CASSMTGEEADTQYF. DNA for the CDR3: TGTGCCAGCAGCATGACAGGGGAGGAGGCGGATACGCAGTATTTT.

CDR3 loop: CASRRTVTGELFF. DNA for the CDR3: TGTGCCAGCAGGCGGACAGTCACCGGGGAGCTGTTTTTT. The chain recombines TRBV12-3 or TRBV12-4 with TRBJ2-2; weak D call: TRBD1 (6 bases). Trimming took 6 bases from V and 4 from J, leaving 9 bases between them. This CDR3 has 13 residues.

The chain uses TRBV6-2 or TRBV6-3 and TRBJ2-1, with 10 bases aligning to TRBD2. CDR1 is MNHEY and CDR2 is SVGEGT in the germline V gene. This CDR3 has 17 residues. V gave up 0 bases and J gave up 4 bases; unmatched junction bases: 6. The CDR3 protein is CASSYSKLAGWYNEQFF. In DNA form, the CDR3 reads TGTGCCAGCAGTTACTCGAAACTAGCGGGGTGGTACAATGAGCAGTTCTTC.

This clone was recorded only once. The chain links TRBV7-2 to TRBJ1-1; D is unresolved. CDR1 is SGHTA, CDR2 FQGNSA, per germline. Trimming left V 6 bases short and J 3 bases short, with 8 bases between. CDR3 size: 12 residues. In nucleotides, the CDR3 is TGTGCCAGCAGGTCGACCTACACTGAAGCTTTCTTT. Protein sequence: CASRSTYTEAFF.